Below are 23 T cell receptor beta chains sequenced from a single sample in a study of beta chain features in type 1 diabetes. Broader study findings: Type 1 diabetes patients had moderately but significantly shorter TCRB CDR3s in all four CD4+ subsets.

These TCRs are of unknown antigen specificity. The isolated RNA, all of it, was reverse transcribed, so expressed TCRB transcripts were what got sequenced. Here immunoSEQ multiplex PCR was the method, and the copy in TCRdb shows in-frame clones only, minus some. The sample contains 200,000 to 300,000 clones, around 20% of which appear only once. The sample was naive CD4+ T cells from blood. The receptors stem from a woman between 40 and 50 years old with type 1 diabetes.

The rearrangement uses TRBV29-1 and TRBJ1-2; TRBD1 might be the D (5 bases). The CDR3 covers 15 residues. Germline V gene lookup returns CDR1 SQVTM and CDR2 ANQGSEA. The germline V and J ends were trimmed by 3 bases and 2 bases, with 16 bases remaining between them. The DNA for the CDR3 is TGCAGCGTTGACCCCGGACAAGGTCAGAACTATGGCTACACCTTC. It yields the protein CSVDPGQGQNYGYTF.

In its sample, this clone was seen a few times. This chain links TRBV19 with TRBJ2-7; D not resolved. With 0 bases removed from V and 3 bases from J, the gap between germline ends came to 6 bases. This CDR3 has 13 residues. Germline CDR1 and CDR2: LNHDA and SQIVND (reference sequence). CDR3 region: CASSIEGSYEQYF. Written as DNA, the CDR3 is TGTGCCAGTAGTATAGAGGGCAGCTACGAGCAGTACTTC.

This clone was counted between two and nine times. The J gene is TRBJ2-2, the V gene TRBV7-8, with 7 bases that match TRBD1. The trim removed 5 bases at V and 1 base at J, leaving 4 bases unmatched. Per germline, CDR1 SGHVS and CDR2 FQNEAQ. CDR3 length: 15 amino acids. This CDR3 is CASSKRTGNTGELFF. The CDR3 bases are TGTGCCAGCAGCAAGCGGACAGGGAACACCGGGGAGCTGTTTTTT.

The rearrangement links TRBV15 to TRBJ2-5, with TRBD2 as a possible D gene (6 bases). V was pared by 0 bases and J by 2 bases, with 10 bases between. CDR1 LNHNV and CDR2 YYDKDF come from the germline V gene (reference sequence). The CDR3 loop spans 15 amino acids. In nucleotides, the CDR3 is TGTGCCACCAGCAGAGATCAAGGGACTCAAGAGACCCAGTACTTC. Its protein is CATSRDQGTQETQYF.

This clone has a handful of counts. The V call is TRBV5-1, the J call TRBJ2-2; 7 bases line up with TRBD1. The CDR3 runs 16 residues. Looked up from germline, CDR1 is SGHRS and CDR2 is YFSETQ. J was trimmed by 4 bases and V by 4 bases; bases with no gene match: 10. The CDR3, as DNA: TGCGCCAGCAGCATCGACAGGGCGCGAAGCACCGGGGAGCTGTTTTTT. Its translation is CASSIDRARSTGELFF.

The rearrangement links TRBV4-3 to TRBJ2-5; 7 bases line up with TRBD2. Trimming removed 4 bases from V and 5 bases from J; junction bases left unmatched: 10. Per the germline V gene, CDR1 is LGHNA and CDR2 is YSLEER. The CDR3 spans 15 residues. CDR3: CASSLKGGNSETQYF. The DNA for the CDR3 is TGCGCCAGCAGCCTAAAGGGAGGGAATTCGGAGACCCAGTACTTC.

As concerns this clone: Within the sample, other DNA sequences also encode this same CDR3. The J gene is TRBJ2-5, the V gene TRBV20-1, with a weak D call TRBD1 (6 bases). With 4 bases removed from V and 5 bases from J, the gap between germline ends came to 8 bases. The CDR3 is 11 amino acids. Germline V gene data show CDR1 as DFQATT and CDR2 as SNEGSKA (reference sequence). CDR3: CSANREETQYF. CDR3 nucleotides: TGCAGTGCTAACAGGGAGGAGACCCAGTACTTC.

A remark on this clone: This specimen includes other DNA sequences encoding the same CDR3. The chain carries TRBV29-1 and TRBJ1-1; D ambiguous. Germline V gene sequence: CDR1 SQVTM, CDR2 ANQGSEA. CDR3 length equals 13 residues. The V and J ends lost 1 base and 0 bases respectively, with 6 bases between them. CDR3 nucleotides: TGCAGCGTTGAAGGCAGAATGAACACTGAAGCTTTCTTT. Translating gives CSVEGRMNTEAFF. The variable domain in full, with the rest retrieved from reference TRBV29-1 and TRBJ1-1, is SAVISQKPSRDICQRGTSLTIQCQVDSQVTMMFWYRQQPGQSLTLIATANQGSEATYESGFVIDKFPISRPNLTFSTLTVSNMSPEDSSIYLCSVEGRMNTEAFFGQGTRLTVV.

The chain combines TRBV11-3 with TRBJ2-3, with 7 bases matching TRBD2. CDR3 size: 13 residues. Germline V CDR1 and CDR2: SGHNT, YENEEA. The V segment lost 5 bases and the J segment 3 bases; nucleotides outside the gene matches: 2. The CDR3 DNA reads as TGTGCCAGCAGCCTAGCGGTGACAGATACGCAGTATTTT. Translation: CASSLAVTDTQYF.

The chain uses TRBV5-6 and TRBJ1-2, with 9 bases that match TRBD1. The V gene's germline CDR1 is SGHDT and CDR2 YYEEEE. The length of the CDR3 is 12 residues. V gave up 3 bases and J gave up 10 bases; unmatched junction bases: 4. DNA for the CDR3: TGTGCCAGCAGCTGGGGACAGGGCGACTACACCTTC. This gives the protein CASSWGQGDYTF.

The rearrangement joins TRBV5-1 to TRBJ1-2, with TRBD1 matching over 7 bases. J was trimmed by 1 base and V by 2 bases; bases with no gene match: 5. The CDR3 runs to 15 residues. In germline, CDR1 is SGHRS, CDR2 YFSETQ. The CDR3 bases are TGCGCCAGCAGCTTTGGAGACAGGGATAACTATGGCTACACCTTC. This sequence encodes CASSFGDRDNYGYTF.

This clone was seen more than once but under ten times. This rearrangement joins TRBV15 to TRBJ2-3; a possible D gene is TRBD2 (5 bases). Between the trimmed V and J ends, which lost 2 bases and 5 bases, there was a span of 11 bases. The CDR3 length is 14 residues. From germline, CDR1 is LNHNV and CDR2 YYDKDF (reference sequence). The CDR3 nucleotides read TGTGCCACCAGCAGACGTGGACGGGAAGATACGCAGTATTTT. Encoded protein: CATSRRGREDTQYF.

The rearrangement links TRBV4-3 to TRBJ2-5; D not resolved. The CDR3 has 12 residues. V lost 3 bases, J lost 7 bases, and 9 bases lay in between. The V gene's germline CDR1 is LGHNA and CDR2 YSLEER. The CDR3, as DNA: TGCGCCAGCAGCCAGCCATCGGGGACCCAGTACTTC. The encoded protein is CASSQPSGTQYF.

The CDR3 DNA follows: TGTGCCTGGACAGGGGCCCAAGAGACCCAGTACTTC. Protein sequence: CAWTGAQETQYF. This rearrangement joins TRBV30 to TRBJ2-5; D may be TRBD1 (6 bases). Trimming removed 4 bases from V and 1 base from J, with 7 bases in between. CDR3 size: 12 residues. Germline CDR1 GTSNPN, CDR2 SVGIG (reference sequence).

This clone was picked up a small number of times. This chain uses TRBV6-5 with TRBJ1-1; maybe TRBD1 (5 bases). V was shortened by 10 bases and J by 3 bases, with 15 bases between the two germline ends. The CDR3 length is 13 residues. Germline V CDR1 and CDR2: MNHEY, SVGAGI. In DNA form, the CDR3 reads TGTGCCACCTCGGCGGGACGGTACACTGAAGCTTTCTTT. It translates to CATSAGRYTEAFF.

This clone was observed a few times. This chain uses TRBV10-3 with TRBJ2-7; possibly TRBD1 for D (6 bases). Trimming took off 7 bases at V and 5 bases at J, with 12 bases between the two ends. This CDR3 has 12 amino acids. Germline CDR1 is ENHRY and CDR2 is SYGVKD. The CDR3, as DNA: TGTGCCATCACACCAGGGGACGACGAGCAGTACTTC. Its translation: CAITPGDDEQYF.

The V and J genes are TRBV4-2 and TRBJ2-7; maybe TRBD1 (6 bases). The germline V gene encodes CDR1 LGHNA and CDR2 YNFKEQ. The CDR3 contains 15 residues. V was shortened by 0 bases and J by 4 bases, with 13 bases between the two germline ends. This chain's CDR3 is CASSQDGRGNYEQYF. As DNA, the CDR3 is TGTGCCAGCAGCCAAGATGGCAGGGGAAATTACGAGCAGTACTTC.

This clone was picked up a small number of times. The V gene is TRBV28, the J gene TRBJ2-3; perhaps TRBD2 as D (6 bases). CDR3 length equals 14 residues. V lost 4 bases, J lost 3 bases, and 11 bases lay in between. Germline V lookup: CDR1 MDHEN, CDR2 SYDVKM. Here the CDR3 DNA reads TGTGCCAGCAGTTACCGGGGGAAGACAGATACGCAGTATTTT. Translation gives CASSYRGKTDTQYF.

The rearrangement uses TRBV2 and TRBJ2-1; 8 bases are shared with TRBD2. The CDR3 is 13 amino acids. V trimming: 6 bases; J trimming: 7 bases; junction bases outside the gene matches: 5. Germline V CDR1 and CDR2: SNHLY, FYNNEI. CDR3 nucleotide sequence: TGTGCCAGCAGGCGGGAGGTTAGTAATGAGCAGTTCTTC. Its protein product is CASRREVSNEQFF.

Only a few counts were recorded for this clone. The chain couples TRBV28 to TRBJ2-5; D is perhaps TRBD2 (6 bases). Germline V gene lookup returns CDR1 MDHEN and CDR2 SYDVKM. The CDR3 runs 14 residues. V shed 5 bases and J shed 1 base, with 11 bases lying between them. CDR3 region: CASSKAGRQETQYF. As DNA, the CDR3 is TGTGCCAGCAGTAAGGCGGGACGCCAAGAGACCCAGTACTTC. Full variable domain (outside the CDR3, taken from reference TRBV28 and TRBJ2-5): DVKVTQSSRYLVKRTGEKVFLECVQDMDHENMFWYRQDPGLGLRLIYFSYDVKMKEKGDIPEGYSVSREKKERFSLILESASTNQTSMYLCASSKAGRQETQYFGPGTRLLVL.

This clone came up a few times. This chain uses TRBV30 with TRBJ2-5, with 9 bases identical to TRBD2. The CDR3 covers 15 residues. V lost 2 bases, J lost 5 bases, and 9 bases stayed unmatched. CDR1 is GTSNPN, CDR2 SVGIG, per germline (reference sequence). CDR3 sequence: CAWSRGLAGYETQYF. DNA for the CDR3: TGTGCCTGGAGTCGGGGGCTAGCGGGATATGAGACCCAGTACTTC.

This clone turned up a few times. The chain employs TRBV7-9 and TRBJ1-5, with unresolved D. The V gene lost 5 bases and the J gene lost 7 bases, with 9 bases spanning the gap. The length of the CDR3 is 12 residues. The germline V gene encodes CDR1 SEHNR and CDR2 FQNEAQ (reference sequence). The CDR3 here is CASSSSGQPQHF. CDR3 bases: TGTGCCAGCAGCAGCAGCGGGCAGCCCCAGCATTTT.

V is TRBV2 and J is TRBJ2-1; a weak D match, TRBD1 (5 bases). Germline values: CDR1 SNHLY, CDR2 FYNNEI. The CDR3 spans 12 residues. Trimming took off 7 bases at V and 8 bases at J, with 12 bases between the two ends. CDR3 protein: CASNRGMDEQFF. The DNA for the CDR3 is TGTGCCAGCAATAGGGGTATGGATGAGCAGTTCTTC.